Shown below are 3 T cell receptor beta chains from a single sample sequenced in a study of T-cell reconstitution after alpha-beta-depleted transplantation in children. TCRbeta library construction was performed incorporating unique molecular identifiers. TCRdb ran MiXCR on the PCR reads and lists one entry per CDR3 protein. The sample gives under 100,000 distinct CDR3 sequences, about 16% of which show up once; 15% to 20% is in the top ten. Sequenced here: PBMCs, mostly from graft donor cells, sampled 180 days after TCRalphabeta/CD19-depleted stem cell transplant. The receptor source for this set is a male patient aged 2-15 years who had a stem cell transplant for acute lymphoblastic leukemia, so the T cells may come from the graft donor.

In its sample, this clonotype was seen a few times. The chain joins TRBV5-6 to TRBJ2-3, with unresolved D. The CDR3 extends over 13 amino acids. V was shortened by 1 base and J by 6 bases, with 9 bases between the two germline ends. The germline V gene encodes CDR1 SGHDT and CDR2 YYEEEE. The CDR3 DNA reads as TGTGCCAGCAGCTTGCAAGGGTCGGATACGCAGTATTTT. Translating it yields CASSLQGSDTQYF. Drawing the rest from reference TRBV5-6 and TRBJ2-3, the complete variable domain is DAGVTQSPTHLIKTRGQQVTLRCSPKSGHDTVSWYQQALGQGPQFIFQYYEEEERQRGNFPDRFSGHQFPNYSSELNVNALLLGDSALYLCASSLQGSDTQYFGPGTRLTVL.

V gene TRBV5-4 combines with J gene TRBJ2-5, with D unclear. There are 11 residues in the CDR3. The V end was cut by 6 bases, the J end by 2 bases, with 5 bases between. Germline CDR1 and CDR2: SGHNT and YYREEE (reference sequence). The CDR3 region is CASTDQETQYF. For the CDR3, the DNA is TGTGCCAGCACCGATCAAGAGACCCAGTACTTC.

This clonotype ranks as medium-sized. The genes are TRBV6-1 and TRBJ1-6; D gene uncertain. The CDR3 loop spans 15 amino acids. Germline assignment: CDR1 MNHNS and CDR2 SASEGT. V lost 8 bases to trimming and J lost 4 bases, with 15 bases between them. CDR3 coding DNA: TGTGCCAGCTCTCCCTTGAGCCTTTATAATTCACCCCTCCACTTT. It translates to CASSPLSLYNSPLHF.